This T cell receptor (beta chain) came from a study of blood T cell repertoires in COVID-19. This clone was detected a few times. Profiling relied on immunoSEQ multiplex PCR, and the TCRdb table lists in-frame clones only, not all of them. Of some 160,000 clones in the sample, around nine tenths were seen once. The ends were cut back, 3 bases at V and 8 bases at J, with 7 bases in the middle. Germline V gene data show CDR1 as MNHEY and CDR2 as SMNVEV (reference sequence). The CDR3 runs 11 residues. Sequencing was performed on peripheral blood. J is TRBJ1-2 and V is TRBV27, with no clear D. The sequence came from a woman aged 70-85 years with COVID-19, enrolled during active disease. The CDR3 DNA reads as TGTGCCAGCAGTTTTAGTCGGGGCTACACCTTC. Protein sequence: CASSFSRGYTF.